This T cell receptor (beta chain) was sequenced during a study of cytomegalovirus exposure and HLA in healthy donors. Study-wide results and limits: The study listed 164 cytomegalovirus-associated TCR beta chains. In an earlier analysis, productive rearrangement rates for most beta V segments clustered near 87% or 30%.

This PCR relied on a set of 60 Vbeta primers and 13 Jbeta primers. Here immunoSEQ multiplex PCR was the method, and the copy in TCRdb shows in-frame clones only, minus some. The sample records approximately 70,000 clones, around 78% being singletons. Germline CDR1 GTSNPN, CDR2 SVGIG (reference sequence). This CDR3 has 14 residues. Trimming left V 2 bases short and J 2 bases short, with 13 bases between. Of note for this clone: As yet, its antigen is unknown.

The chain carries TRBV30 and TRBJ2-7; possible D gene TRBD1, 6 bases. Sequenced sample: PBMCs. This clonotype was sampled from a man aged 50-59 years in good health and CMV-seronegative. CDR3 DNA sequence: TGTGCCTGGAGTCCCCCGGGACAAACCTACGAGCAGTACTTC. Protein sequence: CAWSPPGQTYEQYF.